This TCR beta chain appears in the sequencing data of a study of T cells in Graves' hyperthyroidism and ophthalmopathy. Study observations and caveats: The model made its ophthalmopathy prediction, and onset followed a median about 6.8 months later. Separating ophthalmopathy from stable hyperthyroidism was achieved by a 13 V-J model.

Amplified TCR beta CDR3 regions came from RNA transcripts. A first-round RT-PCR of the TCR CDR3 used the HTBI primer set. TCRdb redid the calling of the multiplex PCR reads with MiXCR, one entry per CDR3 protein. The data hold roughly 200,000 distinct CDR3 sequences, with 15% to 20% observed a single time. Germline CDR1 LGHNA, CDR2 YSLEER. Trimming left V 0 bases short and J 6 bases short, with 14 bases between. There are 15 residues in the CDR3. Regarding this clonotype: Its antigen remains unidentified.

Material for sequencing was blood. The receptor was isolated from a man aged 40-49 years with Graves' hyperthyroidism. This rearrangement joins TRBV4-3 to TRBJ1-2; possibly TRBD1 for D (6 bases). For the CDR3, the DNA is TGCGCCAGCAGCCAAGACCTGGGGGCAGGGGATGGCTACACCTTC. Amino acids: CASSQDLGAGDGYTF.